The source of this T cell receptor beta chain is a study of blood T cell repertoires in COVID-19. On the study more broadly: Material from acute and convalescent COVID-19 was sourced from the United States, Italy and Spain. T cells, B-cell-depleted T cells, or PBMCs provided the cDNA or gDNA that served as material.

Authors' processing steps: The authors estimated nucleated cell counts from reference gene primer amplification. The protocol was immunoSEQ multiplex PCR, while the TCRdb copy is restricted to in-frame clones and leaves out a portion. The D gene and trimming were derived from the DNA, and the V and J assignments and clone size from that table. The profile shows some 90,000 clones, 80% of them singletons. CDR1 and CDR2 (germline): SGHRS, YFSETQ. The CDR3 is made up of 15 amino acids. With 4 bases clipped from V and 2 bases from J, the junction kept 4 bases outside the gene matches. The clonotype comes from a human donor in a cohort sampled during active COVID-19. Sequencing was carried out using peripheral blood. J is TRBJ2-7 and V is TRBV5-1, with 12 bases that match TRBD2. The CDR3 nucleotides read TGCGCCAGCAGCAGACTAGCGGGAGCGACCTACGAGCAGTACTTC. Translated: CASSRLAGATYEQYF. Full variable domain (rest looked up from reference TRBV5-1 and TRBJ2-7): KAGVTQTPRYLIKTRGQQVTLSCSPISGHRSVSWYQQTPGQGLQFLFEYFSETQRNKGNFPGRFSGRQFSNSRSEMNVSTLELGDSALYLCASSRLAGATYEQYFGPGTRLTVT.